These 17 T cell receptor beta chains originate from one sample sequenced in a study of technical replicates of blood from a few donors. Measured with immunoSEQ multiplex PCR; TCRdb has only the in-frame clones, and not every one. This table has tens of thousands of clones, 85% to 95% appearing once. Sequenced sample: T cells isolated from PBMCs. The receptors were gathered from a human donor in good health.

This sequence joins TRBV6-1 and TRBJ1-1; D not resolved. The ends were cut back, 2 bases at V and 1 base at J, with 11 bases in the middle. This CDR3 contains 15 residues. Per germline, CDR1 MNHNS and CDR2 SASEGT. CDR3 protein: CASSESPGTNTEAFF. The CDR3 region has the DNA TGTGCCAGCAGTGAAAGTCCGGGAACGAACACTGAAGCTTTCTTT.

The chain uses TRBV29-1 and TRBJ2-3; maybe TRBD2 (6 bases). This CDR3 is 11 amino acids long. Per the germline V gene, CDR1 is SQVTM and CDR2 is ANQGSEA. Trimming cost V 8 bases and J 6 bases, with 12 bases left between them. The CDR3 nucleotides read TGCAGCATGAATGGGGGGGATACGCAGTATTTT. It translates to CSMNGGDTQYF.

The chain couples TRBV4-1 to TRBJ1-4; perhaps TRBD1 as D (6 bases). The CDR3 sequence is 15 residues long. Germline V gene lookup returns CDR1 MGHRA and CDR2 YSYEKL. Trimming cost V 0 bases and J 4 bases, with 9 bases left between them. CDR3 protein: CASSQEGARNEKLFF. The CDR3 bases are TGCGCCAGCAGCCAAGAGGGGGCGCGTAATGAAAAACTGTTTTTT.

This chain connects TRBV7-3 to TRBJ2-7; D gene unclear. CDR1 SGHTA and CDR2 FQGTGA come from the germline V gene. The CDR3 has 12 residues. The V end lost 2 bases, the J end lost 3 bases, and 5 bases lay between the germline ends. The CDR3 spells CASSLPVYEQYF. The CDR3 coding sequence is TGTGCCAGCAGCTTACCCGTCTACGAGCAGTACTTC.

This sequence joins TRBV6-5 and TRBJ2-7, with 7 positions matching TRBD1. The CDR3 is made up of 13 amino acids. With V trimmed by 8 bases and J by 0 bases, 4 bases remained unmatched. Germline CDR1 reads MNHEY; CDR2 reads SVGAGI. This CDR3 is CASYRDSSYEQYF. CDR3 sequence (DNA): TGTGCCAGCTACCGGGACAGCTCCTACGAGCAGTACTTC.

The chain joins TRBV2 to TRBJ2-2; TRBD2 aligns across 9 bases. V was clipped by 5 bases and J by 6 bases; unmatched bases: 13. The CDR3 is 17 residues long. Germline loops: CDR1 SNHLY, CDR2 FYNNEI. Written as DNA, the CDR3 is TGTGCCAGCAGTATCCCTTTAGCGGGAGAAAGGCCCGGGGAGCTGTTTTTT. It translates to CASSIPLAGERPGELFF. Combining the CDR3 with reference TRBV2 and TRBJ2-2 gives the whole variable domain EPEVTQTPSHQVTQMGQEVILRCVPISNHLYFYWYRQILGQKVEFLVSFYNNEISEKSEIFDDQFSVERPDGSNFTLKIRSTKLEDSAMYFCASSIPLAGERPGELFFGEGSRLTVL.

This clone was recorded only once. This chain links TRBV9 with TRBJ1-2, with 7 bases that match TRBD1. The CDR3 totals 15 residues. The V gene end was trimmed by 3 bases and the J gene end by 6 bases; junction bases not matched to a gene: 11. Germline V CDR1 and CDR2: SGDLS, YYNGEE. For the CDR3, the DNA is TGTGCCAGCAGCGAACGGACAGGAGAATTCCATGGCTACACCTTC. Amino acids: CASSERTGEFHGYTF. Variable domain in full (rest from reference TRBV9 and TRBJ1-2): DSGVTQTPKHLITATGQRVTLRCSPRSGDLSVYWYQQSLDQGLQFLIQYYNGEERAKGNILERFSAQQFPDLHSELNLSSLELGDSALYFCASSERTGEFHGYTFGSGTRLTVV.

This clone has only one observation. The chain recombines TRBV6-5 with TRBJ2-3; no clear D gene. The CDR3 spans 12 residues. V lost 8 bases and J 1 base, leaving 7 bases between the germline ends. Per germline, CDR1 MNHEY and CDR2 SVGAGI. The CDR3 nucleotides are TGTGCCAGCTCCCGGGGCACAGATACGCAGTATTTT. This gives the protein CASSRGTDTQYF.

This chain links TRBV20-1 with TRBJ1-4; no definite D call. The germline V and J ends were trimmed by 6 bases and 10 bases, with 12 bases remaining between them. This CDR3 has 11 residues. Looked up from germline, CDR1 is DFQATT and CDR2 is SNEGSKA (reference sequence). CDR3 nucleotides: TGCAGTGCGAGTACAGAGCCAAAACTGTTTTTT. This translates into CSASTEPKLFF.

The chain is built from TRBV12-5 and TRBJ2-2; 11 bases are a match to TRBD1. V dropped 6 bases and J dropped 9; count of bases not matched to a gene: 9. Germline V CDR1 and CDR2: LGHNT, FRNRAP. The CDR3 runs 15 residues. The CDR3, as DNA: TGTGCTAGTGGACCGGGACAGGGGGACGTCCGGGAGCTGTTTTTT. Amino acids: CASGPGQGDVRELFF.

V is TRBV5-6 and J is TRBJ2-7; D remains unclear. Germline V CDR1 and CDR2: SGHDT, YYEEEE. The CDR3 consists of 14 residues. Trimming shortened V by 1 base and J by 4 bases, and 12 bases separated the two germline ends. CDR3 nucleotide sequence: TGTGCCAGCAGCTTGCTCCTCGCTAGTTACGAGCAGTACTTC. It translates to CASSLLLASYEQYF.

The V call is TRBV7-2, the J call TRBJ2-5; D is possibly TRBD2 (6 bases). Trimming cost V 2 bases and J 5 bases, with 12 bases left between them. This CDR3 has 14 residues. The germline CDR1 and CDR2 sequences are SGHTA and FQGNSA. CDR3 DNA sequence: TGTGCCAGCAGCTTATATACGGGGGTGGAGACCCAGTACTTC. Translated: CASSLYTGVETQYF. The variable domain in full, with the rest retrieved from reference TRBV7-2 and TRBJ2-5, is GAGVSQSPSNKVTEKGKDVELRCDPISGHTALYWYRQSLGQGLEFLIYFQGNSAPDKSGLPSDRFSAERTGGSVSTLTIQRTQQEDSAVYLCASSLYTGVETQYFGPGTRLLVL.

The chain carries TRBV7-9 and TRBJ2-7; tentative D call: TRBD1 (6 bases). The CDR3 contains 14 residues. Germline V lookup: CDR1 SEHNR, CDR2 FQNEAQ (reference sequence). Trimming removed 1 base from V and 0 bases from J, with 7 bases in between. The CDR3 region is CASSLVDSSYEQYF. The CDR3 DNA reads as TGTGCCAGCAGCTTAGTGGACAGCTCCTACGAGCAGTACTTC. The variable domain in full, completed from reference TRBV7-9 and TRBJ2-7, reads DTGVSQNPRHKITKRGQNVTFRCDPISEHNRLYWYRQTLGQGPEFLTYFQNEAQLEKSRLLSDRFSAERPKGSFSTLEIQRTEQGDSAMYLCASSLVDSSYEQYFGPGTRLTVT.

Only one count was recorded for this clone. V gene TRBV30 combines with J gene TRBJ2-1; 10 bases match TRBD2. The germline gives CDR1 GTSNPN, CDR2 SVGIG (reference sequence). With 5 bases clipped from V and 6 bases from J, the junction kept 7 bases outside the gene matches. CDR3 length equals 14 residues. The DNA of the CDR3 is TGTGCCTGGGCCGGGACTAGCGTGCTCAATGAGCAGTTCTTC. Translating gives CAWAGTSVLNEQFF.

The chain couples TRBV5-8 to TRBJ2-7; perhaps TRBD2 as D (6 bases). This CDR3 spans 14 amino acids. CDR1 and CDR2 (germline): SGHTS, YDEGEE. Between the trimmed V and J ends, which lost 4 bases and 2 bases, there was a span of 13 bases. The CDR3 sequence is CASSPAWGAYEQYF. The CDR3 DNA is TGTGCCAGCAGCCCAGCGTGGGGGGCCTACGAGCAGTACTTC.

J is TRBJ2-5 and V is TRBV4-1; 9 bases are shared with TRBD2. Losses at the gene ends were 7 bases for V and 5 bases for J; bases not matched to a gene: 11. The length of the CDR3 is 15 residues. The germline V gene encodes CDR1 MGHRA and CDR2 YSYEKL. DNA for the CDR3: TGCGCCAGCAAACTCAGGGCGGGAGGGCCTGAGACCCAGTACTTC. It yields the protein CASKLRAGGPETQYF.

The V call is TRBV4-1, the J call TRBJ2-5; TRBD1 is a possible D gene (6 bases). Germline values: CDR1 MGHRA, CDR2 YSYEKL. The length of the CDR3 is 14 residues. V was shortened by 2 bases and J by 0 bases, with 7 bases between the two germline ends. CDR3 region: CASSQSGDQETQYF. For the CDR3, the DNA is TGCGCCAGCAGCCAATCAGGGGACCAAGAGACCCAGTACTTC.